This T cell receptor (beta chain) derives from a study of brain T cells in children with intractable seizures. TCRdb keeps only in-frame clones here, not all; method: immunoSEQ multiplex PCR. The data show a few hundred thousand clones, with nearly 95% seen just once and 4.5% to 7% held by the top ten. CDR3 length: 17 residues. Time point reported: blood from clinic visit 5 months post-surgery; TSC patient then seizure free. Pre-surgery treatment included at least one anti-epileptic drug. The TCR comes from a boy younger than two with tuberous sclerosis and intractable seizures. The genes are TRBV21-1 and TRBJ2-7. TRBV21-1 is a pseudogene. Material: peripheral blood, obtained about 5 months after surgery. The CDR3 DNA follows: TGTGCCAGCAGCAAAAGGATTCCTCCCCGCCTCTCCTACGAGCAGTACTTC. Amino acids: CASSKRIPPRLSYEQYF.